Following are 14 T cell receptor beta chains from one sample sequenced in a study of blood T cell repertoires in COVID-19. Only in-frame clones appear in the TCRdb table, and some are missing; sequencing was by immunoSEQ multiplex PCR. The repertoire holds around 30,000 clones, with around 86% as singletons. Material for sequencing was peripheral blood. The receptor source for this set is a woman older than 75 with active or convalescent COVID-19.

J is TRBJ2-1 and V is TRBV7-3; 13 bases match TRBD2. The CDR3 consists of 17 residues. Germline values: CDR1 SGHTA, CDR2 FQGTGA. V was pared by 1 base and J by 9 bases, with 9 bases of the junction left unmatched. The CDR3 bases are TGTGCCAGCAGCTTAATGGGACTAGCGGGGACCCGAGGTGAGCAGTTCTTC. Amino acid sequence: CASSLMGLAGTRGEQFF.

The table lists this clone with a few counts. The chain couples TRBV7-3 to TRBJ2-2; no clear D gene. Germline V lookup: CDR1 SGHTA, CDR2 FQGTGA. The CDR3 consists of 13 residues. V was pared by 4 bases and J by 5 bases, with 8 bases between. Here the CDR3 reads CASSSSVTGELFF. In nucleotides, the CDR3 is TGTGCCAGCAGCTCCTCAGTTACCGGGGAGCTGTTTTTT.

The rearrangement links TRBV29-1 to TRBJ1-4; unclear D gene. V lost 6 bases and J lost 2, with 4 bases in between. This CDR3 is 11 amino acids long. Per the germline V gene, CDR1 is SQVTM and CDR2 is ANQGSEA. Here the CDR3 DNA reads TGCAGCGTCAGGACTAATGAAAAACTGTTTTTT. It codes for CSVRTNEKLFF.

This chain uses TRBV14 with TRBJ2-1, with a weak D call TRBD2 (5 bases). CDR1 SGHDN and CDR2 FVKESK come from the germline V gene. The CDR3 spans 15 residues. V lost 3 bases and J 10 bases, leaving 19 bases between the germline ends. Here the CDR3 reads CASSQTHAVRGEQFF. CDR3 coding DNA: TGTGCCAGCAGCCAGACTCACGCCGTCCGCGGGGAGCAGTTCTTC.

The genes are TRBV2 and TRBJ2-1, with a tentative D call TRBD2 (6 bases). Per the germline V gene, CDR1 is SNHLY and CDR2 is FYNNEI. V lost 4 bases to trimming and J lost 7 bases, with 20 bases between them. The CDR3 is made up of 16 amino acids. The DNA of the CDR3 is TGTGCCAGCAGTGGCCTCCGGGACTCCTCTGATAATGAGCAGTTCTTC. Translation: CASSGLRDSSDNEQFF.

V is TRBV7-9 and J is TRBJ1-5; D remains ambiguous. The CDR3 has 14 amino acids. The V end lost 2 bases, the J end lost 6 bases, and 11 bases lay between the germline ends. Germline CDR1 is SEHNR and CDR2 is FQNEAQ (reference sequence). In DNA form, the CDR3 reads TGTGCCAGCAGCTTACATGGGGAGGGTCAGCCCCAGCATTTT. Its protein product is CASSLHGEGQPQHF.

The CDR3 here is CASSDQGEREKLFF. The CDR3, as DNA: TGTGCCAGTAGTGACCAGGGTGAACGCGAAAAACTGTTTTTT. V usage is TRBV19 and J usage is TRBJ1-4; TRBD1 is a possible D gene (5 bases). Germline CDR1 reads LNHDA; CDR2 reads SQIVND (reference sequence). The ends were cut back, 5 bases at V and 8 bases at J, with 15 bases in the middle. CDR3 length: 14 residues.

The genes are TRBV28 and TRBJ2-1, with 7 bases that match TRBD2. Per the germline V gene, CDR1 is MDHEN and CDR2 is SYDVKM. Losses at the gene ends were 5 bases for V and 2 bases for J; bases not matched to a gene: 9. This CDR3 spans 16 amino acids. Here the CDR3 DNA reads TGTGCCAGCAGTCCTTACCTAGCGGCCCCCTACAATGAGCAGTTCTTC. Residues: CASSPYLAAPYNEQFF.

V gene TRBV6-2 or TRBV6-3 combines with J gene TRBJ1-1; D gene uncertain. CDR3 size: 15 residues. Germline V CDR1 and CDR2: MNHEY, SVGEGT. Trimming pared 1 base from V and 5 bases from J, leaving 14 bases between. CDR3: CASSYFGSSRTEAFF. The DNA for the CDR3 is TGTGCCAGCAGTTACTTTGGGTCCTCGAGGACTGAAGCTTTCTTT.

This chain links TRBV9 with TRBJ2-3; TRBD2 aligns across 7 bases. This CDR3 is built from 14 residues. Germline CDR1 reads SGDLS; CDR2 reads YYNGEE. J was trimmed by 9 bases and V by 0 bases; bases with no gene match: 7. The CDR3 DNA reads TGTGCCAGCAGCGTAGATTCGGGGGGTTGGACGCAGTATTTT. Translated, it gives CASSVDSGGWTQYF.

The table lists this clone with a count of one. The DNA for the CDR3 is TGTGCCAGCAGCATACCTCCGGGACTAGCGTACAATGAGCAGTTCTTC. This translates into CASSIPPGLAYNEQFF. The chain employs TRBV7-9 and TRBJ2-1, with 10 bases fitting TRBD2. The V gene end was trimmed by 5 bases and the J gene end by 4 bases; junction bases not matched to a gene: 8. Germline V lookup: CDR1 SEHNR, CDR2 FQNEAQ (reference sequence). The CDR3 has 16 amino acids.

The chain joins TRBV3-1 (or the pseudogene TRBV3-2) to TRBJ2-3, with 7 bases identical to TRBD1. Germline lookup yields CDR1 LGHDT and CDR2 YNNKEL (reference sequence). V lost 4 bases, J lost 9 bases, and 4 bases stayed unmatched. This CDR3 is built from 12 residues. The chain's CDR3 is CASSPRQGTQYF. The CDR3 coding sequence is TGTGCCAGCAGCCCCCGACAGGGAACGCAGTATTTT.

The chain has TRBV25-1 and TRBJ2-5; D remains unclear. This CDR3 contains 12 residues. V lost 8 bases and J 7 bases, leaving 14 bases between the germline ends. CDR1 and CDR2 (germline): MGHDK, SYGVNS. Here the CDR3 DNA reads TGTGCCAGCCGTGGCGATCCGGTGACCCAGTACTTC. As protein: CASRGDPVTQYF. The variable domain in full, with the rest retrieved from reference TRBV25-1 and TRBJ2-5, is EADIYQTPRYLVIGTGKKITLECSQTMGHDKMYWYQQDPGMELHLIHYSYGVNSTEKGDLSSESTVSRIRTEHFPLTLESARPSHTSQYLCASRGDPVTQYFGPGTRLLVL.

This chain connects TRBV11-3 to TRBJ2-3; TRBD2 aligns across 10 bases. Germline V gene sequence: CDR1 SGHNT, CDR2 YENEEA. The CDR3 is 20 amino acids. Germline trimming cut 1 base from V and 2 bases from J; bases unmatched to any gene: 15. The DNA of the CDR3 is TGTGCCAGCAGCTTAGCCCAGCGTCTAGCGGGAGTCCACGCCACAGATACGCAGTATTTT. It encodes CASSLAQRLAGVHATDTQYF.